The 2 T cell receptor beta chains below come from one sample, sequenced in a study of T cell repertoires in cytomegalovirus infection. TCRdb re-derived calls from the reads in MiXCR, one entry per CDR3 protein. The sample contains under 150,000 distinct CDR3 sequences, 8.8% of which appear only once. The sample consisted of PBMCs. The receptors derive from a human donor in good health (CMV status not recorded). Some clones in this sample may be carry-over from other donors' samples.

This clonotype has a handful of counts. The chain employs TRBV15 and TRBJ1-1; the match to TRBD1 covers 8 bases. Trimming at V came to 0 bases and at J to 2 bases, leaving 2 bases not matched to a gene. The germline gives CDR1 LNHNV, CDR2 YYDKDF (reference sequence). The CDR3 is 15 residues long. CDR3 loop: CATSRDGQGNTEAFF. CDR3 nucleotide sequence: TGTGCCACCAGCAGAGATGGACAGGGCAACACTGAAGCTTTCTTT.

With respect to this clonotype: A much larger clone lies a single base off, so this may be a read error. Likely a read error: the CDR3 ends without its conserved phenylalanine or tryptophan. V gene TRBV12-5 combines with J gene TRBJ2-3, with 7 nucleotides matching TRBD1. Looked up from germline, CDR1 is LGHNT and CDR2 is FRNRAP. The trim removed 6 bases at V and 6 bases at J, leaving 3 bases unmatched. The CDR3 extends over 12 amino acids. CDR3 DNA sequence: TGTGCTAGTGGCGCGACAGGGGATACGCAGTATGTT. Translated: CASGATGDTQYV.